Given below is one T cell receptor beta chain in context. V lost 3 bases and J lost 3, with 5 bases in between. The CDR3 is 12 residues long. Germline V gives CDR1 LNHDA, CDR2 SQIVND (reference sequence). The protocol was immunoSEQ multiplex PCR, while the TCRdb copy is restricted to in-frame clones and leaves out a portion. The sample consists of about 130,000 clones, about nine tenths of them appearing once. This sample is part of a study of cytomegalovirus exposure and HLA in healthy donors. The V and J genes are TRBV19 and TRBJ2-5, with D maybe TRBD1 (5 bases). The TCR sequence derives from a man aged 25-45 years in good health and CMV-seronegative. Source material: PBMCs. Here the CDR3 reads CASSIREETQYF. Written as DNA, the CDR3 is TGTGCCAGTAGTATCAGGGAAGAGACCCAGTACTTC.